Following are 12 T cell receptor beta chains from one sample sequenced in a study of T cell repertoires in cytomegalovirus infection. TCRdb reanalysed the reads using MiXCR and keeps one entry per CDR3 protein. The sample includes about 360,000 distinct CDR3 sequences, approximately 18% of them seen just once. The sequenced material came from PBMCs. These receptors all come from a human donor in good health (CMV status not recorded). Some clones in this sample may be carry-over from other donors' samples.

This clonotype was detected a few times. V is TRBV7-2 and J is TRBJ1-1; D unclear. Germline CDR1 SGHTA, CDR2 FQGNSA. V was trimmed by 5 bases and J by 4 bases, leaving 17 bases between them. The CDR3 loop spans 15 amino acids. The CDR3 region has the DNA TGTGCCAGCAGCCGGCTTGGGGATCCCGGCACTGAAGCTTTCTTT. This translates into CASSRLGDPGTEAFF.

This clonotype occurred a few times. The chain recombines TRBV5-8 with TRBJ2-1; D might be TRBD1 or TRBD2, each matching 6 bases. CDR1 is SGHTS and CDR2 is YDEGEE in the germline V gene. CDR3 length equals 17 residues. The V gene lost 0 bases and the J gene lost 4 bases, with 17 bases spanning the gap. The CDR3 spells CASSLAGLGGSYNEQFF. In DNA, the CDR3 is TGTGCCAGCAGCTTGGCGGGACTCGGGGGCTCGTACAATGAGCAGTTCTTC.

In this sample, this clonotype turned up many times. CDR3 coding DNA: TGTGCCAGCAGCTTAGTGGCAGGGGGCTCCTACAATGAGCAGTTCTTC. Its translation: CASSLVAGGSYNEQFF. V and J are TRBV7-6 and TRBJ2-1; 7 bases align to TRBD1. The CDR3 sequence is 16 residues long. Per the germline V gene, CDR1 is SGHVS and CDR2 is FNYEAQ. Trimming took 1 base from V and 0 from J; bases not matched to a gene: 3.

In its sample, this clonotype was seen many times. The chain links TRBV24-1 to TRBJ2-3; tentative D call: TRBD2 (6 bases). Germline V lookup: CDR1 KGHDR, CDR2 SFDVKD. The germline V and J ends were trimmed by 4 bases and 2 bases, with 15 bases remaining between them. This CDR3 has 16 residues. The CDR3 loop is CATSDSAVAATDTQYF. DNA of the CDR3: TGTGCCACCAGTGACTCCGCGGTAGCGGCCACAGATACGCAGTATTTT.

V gene TRBV28 combines with J gene TRBJ1-6; D not certain. V lost 7 bases, J lost 0 bases, and 16 bases lay in between. Per the germline V gene, CDR1 is MDHEN and CDR2 is SYDVKM. The CDR3 is 17 amino acids. The CDR3 region has the DNA TGTGCCAGCAAGTTCCCCAGTTATCGCTCCTATAATTCACCCCTCCACTTT. Translating it yields CASKFPSYRSYNSPLHF.

The chain combines TRBV19 with TRBJ1-5, with D unclear. Germline lookup yields CDR1 LNHDA and CDR2 SQIVND (reference sequence). Deletions cut 1 base from V and 0 bases from J, with 4 bases between. The CDR3 runs to 14 residues. The CDR3 sequence is CASSIGYSNQPQHF. The CDR3 nucleotides are TGTGCCAGTAGTATAGGTTATAGCAATCAGCCCCAGCATTTT.

This clonotype was seen ten or more times. The chain links TRBV12-3 or TRBV12-4 to TRBJ2-3; 9 bases fit TRBD2. V lost 7 bases, J lost 6 bases, and 8 bases stayed unmatched. The CDR3 contains 14 residues. CDR3 protein: CASTGGGRVDTQYF. The CDR3 DNA reads as TGTGCCAGCACGGGTGGCGGGAGGGTGGATACGCAGTATTTT.

This clonotype appeared many times. This chain uses TRBV7-2 with TRBJ2-3; 12 bases line up with TRBD2. CDR3 length: 17 residues. Unmatched junction bases numbered 6, after V lost 5 bases and J lost 0 bases. CDR1 and CDR2 from the germline V gene are SGHTA and FQGNSA. CDR3 DNA sequence: TGTGCCAGCAGCCGTGGACTAGCGGGGCGGAGCACAGATACGCAGTATTTT. Translation: CASSRGLAGRSTDTQYF.

This clonotype has at least ten counts. This chain links TRBV7-2 with TRBJ1-1; D remains ambiguous. Germline V gene data show CDR1 as SGHTA and CDR2 as FQGNSA. The V end was cut by 3 bases, the J end by 7 bases, with 12 bases between. CDR3 length: 13 residues. The CDR3 here is CASSFRFRSEAFF. As DNA, the CDR3 is TGTGCCAGCAGCTTTAGATTCAGGAGTGAAGCTTTCTTT.

In this sample, this clonotype turned up many times. The V call is TRBV12-3 or TRBV12-4, the J call TRBJ1-2, with D unresolved. Trimming pared 5 bases from V and 0 bases from J, leaving 13 bases between. This CDR3 region has 15 residues. The DNA for the CDR3 is TGTGCCAGCAGTCTGGACGGTGGAGCTAACTATGGCTACACCTTC. This translates into CASSLDGGANYGYTF.

This clonotype was picked up a small number of times. The chain uses TRBV7-9 and TRBJ1-3, with 7 bases identical to TRBD1. CDR1 is SEHNR, CDR2 FQNEAQ, per germline (reference sequence). Trimming took 8 bases from V and 0 from J; bases not matched to a gene: 7. This CDR3 region has 15 residues. CDR3 sequence reads: CASGPGQLSGNTIYF. In DNA, the CDR3 is TGTGCCAGCGGACCGGGACAGCTCTCTGGAAACACCATATATTTT.

The sample holds many counts of this clonotype. The rearrangement uses TRBV12-3 or TRBV12-4 and TRBJ1-2; D is undetermined. Trimming removed 3 bases from V and 7 bases from J, with 21 bases in between. This CDR3 is built from 16 residues. CDR3 protein: CASSFWQLVRLSGYTF. CDR3 nucleotides: TGTGCCAGCAGTTTCTGGCAATTAGTCCGCCTTAGTGGCTACACCTTC.